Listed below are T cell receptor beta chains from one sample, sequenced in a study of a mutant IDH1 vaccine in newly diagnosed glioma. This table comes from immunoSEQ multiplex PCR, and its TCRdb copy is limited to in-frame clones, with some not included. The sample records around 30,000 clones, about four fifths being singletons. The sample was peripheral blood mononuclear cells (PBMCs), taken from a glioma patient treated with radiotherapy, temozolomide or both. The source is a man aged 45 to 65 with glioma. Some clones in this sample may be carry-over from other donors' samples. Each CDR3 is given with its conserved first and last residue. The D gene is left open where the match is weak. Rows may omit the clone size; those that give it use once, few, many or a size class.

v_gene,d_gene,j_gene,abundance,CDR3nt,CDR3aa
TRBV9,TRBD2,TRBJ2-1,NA,TGTGCCAGCGCTAGCGGGAGCTCCTACAATGAGCAGTTCTTC,CASASGSSYNEQFF
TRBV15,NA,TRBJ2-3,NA,TGTGCCACCAGCAGGAGCACAGATACGCAGTATTTT,CATSRSTDTQYF
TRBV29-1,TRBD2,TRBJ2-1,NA,TGCAGCGCCCCACCGTTCGGGACTAGAGGATACAATGAGCAGTTCTTC,CSAPPFGTRGYNEQFF
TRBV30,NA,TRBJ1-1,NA,TGTGCCTGGAGTGTATTACGAGGGACTGAAGCTTTCTTT,CAWSVLRGTEAFF
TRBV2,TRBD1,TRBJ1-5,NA,TGTGCCAGCAGTGATCTAACAGGGGGCTTTGGTCAGCCCCAGCATTTT,CASSDLTGGFGQPQHF
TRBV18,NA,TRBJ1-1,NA,TGTGCCAGCTCACCCCCCACGCGGGCGAACACTGAAGCTTTCTTT,CASSPPTRANTEAFF
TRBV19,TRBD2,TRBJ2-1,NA,TGTGCCAGTAGTCGAGCGGGAGGAGGACCCTACAATGAGCAGTTCTTC,CASSRAGGGPYNEQFF
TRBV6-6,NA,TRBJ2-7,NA,TGTGCCAGCAGTTACTCGACGGCTTACGAGCAGTACTTC,CASSYSTAYEQYF
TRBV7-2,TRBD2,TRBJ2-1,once,TGTGCCAGCAAGGCCGGGACTAGCGGCAATGAGCAGTTCTTC,CASKAGTSGNEQFF
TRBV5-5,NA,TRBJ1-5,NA,TGTGCCAGCAGCGCAGGGACCGCTTATAATCAGCCCCAGCATTTT,CASSAGTAYNQPQHF
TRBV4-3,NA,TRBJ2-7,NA,TGCGCCAGCAGCCAACTTGCCGGGACACCAACCTACGAGCAGTACTTC,CASSQLAGTPTYEQYF
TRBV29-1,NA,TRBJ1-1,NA,TGCAGCGCCCGGACGGACCAGGGGACTGAAGCTTTCTTT,CSARTDQGTEAFF
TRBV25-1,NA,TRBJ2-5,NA,TGTGCCAGCAGTGACTTACAGGGCGAGACCCAGTACTTC,CASSDLQGETQYF
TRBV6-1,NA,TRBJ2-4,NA,TGTGCCAGCGGTAACAGGGTTGACATTCAGTACTTC,CASGNRVDIQYF
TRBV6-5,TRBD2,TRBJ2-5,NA,TGTGCCAGCAGTTACGGGGAGGGTTGGGGCGACGAGACCCAGTACTTC,CASSYGEGWGDETQYF
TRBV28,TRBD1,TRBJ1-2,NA,TGTGCCAGCAGTTCGGGACAGGGGAGGTATGGCTACACCTTC,CASSSGQGRYGYTF
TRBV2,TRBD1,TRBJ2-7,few,TGTGCCAGCAGTGAGATGGACAGGGGCTACGAGCAGTACTTC,CASSEMDRGYEQYF
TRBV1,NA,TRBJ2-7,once,TGCACCAGCAGCCAAGATCTAGGGGACAGGGTTTACGAGCAGTACTTC,CTSSQDLGDRVYEQYF
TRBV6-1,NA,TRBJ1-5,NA,TGTGCCAGCAGTGGCCTCAGGGACCGGCAGCCCCAGCATTTT,CASSGLRDRQPQHF
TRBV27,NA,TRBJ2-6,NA,TGTGCCAGCAGTTCCCTATCAGTTACTTATTCTGGGGCCAACGTCCTGACTTTC,CASSSLSVTYSGANVLTF
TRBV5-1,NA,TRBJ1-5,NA,TGCGCCAGCAGCTTGGCCGGAGGTAGCAATCAGCCCCAGCATTTT,CASSLAGGSNQPQHF
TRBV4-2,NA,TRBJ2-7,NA,TGTGCCAGCAGCCTCACCATCGGACAACACGAGCAGTACTTC,CASSLTIGQHEQYF
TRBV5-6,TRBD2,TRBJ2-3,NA,TGTGCCAGCAGCTGGGAGGGAGGTACTAGCACAGATACGCAGTATTTT,CASSWEGGTSTDTQYF
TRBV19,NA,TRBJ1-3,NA,TGTGCCAGTAGTATCCCACCTCCTTCCACCATATATTTT,CASSIPPPSTIYF
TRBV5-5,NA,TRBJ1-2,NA,TGTGCCAGCAGCTTGAGCACAGGAACAAACTATGGCTACACCTTC,CASSLSTGTNYGYTF
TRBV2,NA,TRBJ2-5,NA,TGTGCCAGCAGCTTTGATCGACAGGTCACGGGGACCCAGTACTTC,CASSFDRQVTGTQYF
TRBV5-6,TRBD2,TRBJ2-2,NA,TGTGCCAGCAGCTTGGGACTAGCGTTAACGAGAGGCGCCGGGGAGCTGTTTTTT,CASSLGLALTRGAGELFF
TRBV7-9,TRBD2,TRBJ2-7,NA,TGTGCCAGCAGCCCGAGACTAGCGGGTGACTCCGAGCAGTACTTC,CASSPRLAGDSEQYF
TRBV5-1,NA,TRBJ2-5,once,TGCGCCAGCAGCTTGGCCTTAACAGAACAAGAGACCCAGTACTTC,CASSLALTEQETQYF
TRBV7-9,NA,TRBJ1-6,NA,TGTGCCAGCAGCTATATCGGGGTGCCATCACCCCTCCACTTT,CASSYIGVPSPLHF
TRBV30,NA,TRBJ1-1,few,TGTGCCTGGAGCGCAGACGGGAACACTGAAGCTTTCTTT,CAWSADGNTEAFF
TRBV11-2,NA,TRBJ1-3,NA,TGTGCCAGCAGCCCTGATCGGTGGTCTGGAAACACCATATATTTT,CASSPDRWSGNTIYF
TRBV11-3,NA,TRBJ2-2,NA,TGTGCCAGCAGCTTTGACCAAAACACCGGGGAGCTGTTTTTT,CASSFDQNTGELFF
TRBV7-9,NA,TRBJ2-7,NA,TGTGCCAGCAGCTCCCGGAGCTCCTACGAGCAGTACTTC,CASSSRSSYEQYF
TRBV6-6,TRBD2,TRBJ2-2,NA,TGTGCCAGCAGTTACGGATCGGCGGGAGCCGCCGGGGAGCTGTTTTTT,CASSYGSAGAAGELFF
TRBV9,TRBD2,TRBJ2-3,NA,TGTGCCAGCAGCGTAGCGAGCGGGAGAACAGATACGCAGTATTTT,CASSVASGRTDTQYF
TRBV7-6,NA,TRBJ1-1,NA,TGTGCCAGCAGTCCTCAGAAGAACACTGAAGCTTTCTTT,CASSPQKNTEAFF
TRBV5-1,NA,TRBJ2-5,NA,TGCGCCAGCAGCCCTGGCGGTGTTGTACAAGAGACCCAGTACTTC,CASSPGGVVQETQYF
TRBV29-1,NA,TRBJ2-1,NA,TGCAGCGTTTCGGGGGCCTACAATGAGCAGTTCTTC,CSVSGAYNEQFF
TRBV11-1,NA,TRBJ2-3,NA,TGTGCCAGCAGCTTAGTCGGACTCGGTACAGATACGCAGTATTTT,CASSLVGLGTDTQYF
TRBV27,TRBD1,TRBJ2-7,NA,TGTGCCAGCAGTGCGACCGGGACAGGTTTCGAGCAGTACTTC,CASSATGTGFEQYF
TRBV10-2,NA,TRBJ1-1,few,TGCGCCACAATCAGCAACACTGAAGCTTTCTTT,CATISNTEAFF
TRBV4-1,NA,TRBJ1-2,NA,TGCGCCAGCAGCCTGCGGGGCACCCAGGACGGCTACACCTTC,CASSLRGTQDGYTF
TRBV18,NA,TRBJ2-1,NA,TGTGCCAGCTCGGCTACCTCCTACAATGAGCAGTTCTTC,CASSATSYNEQFF
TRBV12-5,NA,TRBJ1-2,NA,TGTGCTAGTGGTAGGGTGTACTATGGCTACACCTTC,CASGRVYYGYTF
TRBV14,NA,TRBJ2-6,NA,TGTGCCAGCAGCCGGGATCTCGGGAGTAGCTCTGGGGCCAACGTCCTGACTTTC,CASSRDLGSSSGANVLTF
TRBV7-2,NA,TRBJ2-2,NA,TGTGCCAGCAGCTTAGAAGGGATTGGAACCGGGGAGCTGTTTTTT,CASSLEGIGTGELFF
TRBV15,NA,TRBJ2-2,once,TGTGCCACCAGCAGAGATGCGGCAGGGACCGGGGAGCTGTTTTTT,CATSRDAAGTGELFF
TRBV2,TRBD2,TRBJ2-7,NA,TGTGCCAGCAGTGGGACTAGCGGTGCCTACGAGCAGTACTTC,CASSGTSGAYEQYF
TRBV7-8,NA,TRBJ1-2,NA,TGTGCCAGCAGCTTAGTAGATGGCAGTGGCTACACCTTC,CASSLVDGSGYTF
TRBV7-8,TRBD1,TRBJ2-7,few,TGTGCCAGCAGCTTAGATTCCGGACAGGGTAGCCACGAGCAGTACTTC,CASSLDSGQGSHEQYF
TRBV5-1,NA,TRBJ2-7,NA,TGCGCCAGCAGCATGGGGCGGTACGAGCAGTACTTC,CASSMGRYEQYF
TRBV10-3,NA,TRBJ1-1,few,TGTGCCATCAGTGAGTCGGGGGCATCAAACACTGAAGCTTTCTTT,CAISESGASNTEAFF
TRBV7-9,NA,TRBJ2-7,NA,TGTGCCAGCAGCCTTAGCTCCTACGAGCAGTACTTC,CASSLSSYEQYF